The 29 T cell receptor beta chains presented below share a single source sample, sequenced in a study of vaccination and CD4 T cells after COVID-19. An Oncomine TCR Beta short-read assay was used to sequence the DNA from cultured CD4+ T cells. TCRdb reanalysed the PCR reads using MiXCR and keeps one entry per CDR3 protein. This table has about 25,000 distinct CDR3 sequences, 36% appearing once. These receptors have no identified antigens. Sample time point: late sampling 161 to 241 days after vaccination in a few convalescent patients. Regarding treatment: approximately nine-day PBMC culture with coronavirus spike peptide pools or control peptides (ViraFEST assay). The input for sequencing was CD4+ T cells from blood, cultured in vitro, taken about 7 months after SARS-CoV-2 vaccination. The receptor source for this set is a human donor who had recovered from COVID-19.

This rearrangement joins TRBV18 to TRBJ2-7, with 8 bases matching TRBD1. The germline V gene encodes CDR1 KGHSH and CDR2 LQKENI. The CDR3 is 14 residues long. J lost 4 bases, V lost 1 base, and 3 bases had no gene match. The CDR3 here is CASSPQTGEYEQYF. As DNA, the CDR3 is TGTGCCAGCTCACCACAGACAGGGGAGTACGAGCAGTACTTC.

As DNA, the CDR3 is TGTGCCAGCAGTTTAGCAGGGGAGAACACTGAAGCTTTCTTT. This encodes CASSLAGENTEAFF. The rearrangement joins TRBV28 to TRBJ1-1; possibly TRBD1 for D (6 bases). V lost 2 bases and J lost 1, with 8 bases in between. This CDR3 has 14 amino acids. CDR1 is MDHEN, CDR2 SYDVKM, per germline.

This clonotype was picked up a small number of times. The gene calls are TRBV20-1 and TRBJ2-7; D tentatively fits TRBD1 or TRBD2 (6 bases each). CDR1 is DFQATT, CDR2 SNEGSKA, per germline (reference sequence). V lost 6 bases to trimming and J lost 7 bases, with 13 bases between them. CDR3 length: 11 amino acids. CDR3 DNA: TGCAGTGCCTACCAGGGGAGGGAGCAGTACTTC. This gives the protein CSAYQGREQYF.

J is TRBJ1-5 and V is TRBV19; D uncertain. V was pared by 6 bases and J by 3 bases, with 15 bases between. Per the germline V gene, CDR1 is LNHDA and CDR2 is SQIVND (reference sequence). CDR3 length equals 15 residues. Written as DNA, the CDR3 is TGTGCCAGTAGACCACCGGACGGCTACAATCAGCCCCAGCATTTT. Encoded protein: CASRPPDGYNQPQHF.

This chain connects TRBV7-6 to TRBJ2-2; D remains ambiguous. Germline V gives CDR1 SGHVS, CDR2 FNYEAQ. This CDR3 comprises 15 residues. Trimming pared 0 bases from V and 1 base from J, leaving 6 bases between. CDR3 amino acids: CASSLAHRNTGELFF. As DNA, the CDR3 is TGTGCCAGCAGCTTAGCGCACCGGAACACCGGGGAGCTGTTTTTT.

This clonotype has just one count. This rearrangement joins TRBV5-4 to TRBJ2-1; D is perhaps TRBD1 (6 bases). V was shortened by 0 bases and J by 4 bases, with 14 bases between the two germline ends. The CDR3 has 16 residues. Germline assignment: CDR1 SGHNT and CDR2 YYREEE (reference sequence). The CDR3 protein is CASSLGGVGTYNEQFF. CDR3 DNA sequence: TGTGCCAGCAGCTTGGGAGGGGTCGGGACATACAATGAGCAGTTCTTC.

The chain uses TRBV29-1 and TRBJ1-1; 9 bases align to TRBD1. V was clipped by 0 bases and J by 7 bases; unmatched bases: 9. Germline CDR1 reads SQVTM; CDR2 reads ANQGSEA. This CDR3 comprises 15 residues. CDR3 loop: CSVEEVDRGSGEAFF. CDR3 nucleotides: TGCAGCGTTGAAGAGGTGGACAGGGGAAGTGGTGAAGCTTTCTTT.

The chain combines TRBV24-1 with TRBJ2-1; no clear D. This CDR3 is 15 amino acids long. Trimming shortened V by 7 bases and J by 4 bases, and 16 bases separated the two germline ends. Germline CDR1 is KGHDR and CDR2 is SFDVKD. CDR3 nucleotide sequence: TGTGCCACCAGCCCGGACCTCCCAGAGTACAATGAGCAGTTCTTC. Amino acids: CATSPDLPEYNEQFF.

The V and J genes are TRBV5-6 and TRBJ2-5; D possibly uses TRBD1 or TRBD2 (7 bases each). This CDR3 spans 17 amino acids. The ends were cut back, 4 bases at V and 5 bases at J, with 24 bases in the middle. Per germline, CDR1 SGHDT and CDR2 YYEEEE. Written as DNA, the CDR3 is TGTGCCAGCAGCCCCGCTTCAGGGGGGGGGGGCACTGAGACCCAGTACTTC. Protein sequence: CASSPASGGGGTETQYF.

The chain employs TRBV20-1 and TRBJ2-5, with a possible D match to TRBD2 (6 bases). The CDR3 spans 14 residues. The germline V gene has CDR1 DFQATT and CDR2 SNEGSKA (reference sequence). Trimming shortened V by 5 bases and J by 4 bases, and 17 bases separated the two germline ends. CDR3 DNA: TGCAGTGCTCTGCCTCCTCTAGCGCGAGAGACCCAGTACTTC. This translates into CSALPPLARETQYF.

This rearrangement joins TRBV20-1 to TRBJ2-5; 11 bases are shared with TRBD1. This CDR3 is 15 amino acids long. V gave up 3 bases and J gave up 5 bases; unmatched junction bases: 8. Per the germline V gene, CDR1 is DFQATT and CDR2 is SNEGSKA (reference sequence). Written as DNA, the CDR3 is TGCAGTGCTAGTCCCCGGACAGGGGGCCTGGAGACCCAGTACTTC. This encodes CSASPRTGGLETQYF.

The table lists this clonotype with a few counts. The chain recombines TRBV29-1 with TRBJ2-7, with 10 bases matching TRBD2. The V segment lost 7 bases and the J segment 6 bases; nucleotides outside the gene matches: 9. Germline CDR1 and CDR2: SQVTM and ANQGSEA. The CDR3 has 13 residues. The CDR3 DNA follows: TGCAGCGCTAGCGGGAGCGGGGCTGGCGAGCAGTACTTC. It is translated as CSASGSGAGEQYF.

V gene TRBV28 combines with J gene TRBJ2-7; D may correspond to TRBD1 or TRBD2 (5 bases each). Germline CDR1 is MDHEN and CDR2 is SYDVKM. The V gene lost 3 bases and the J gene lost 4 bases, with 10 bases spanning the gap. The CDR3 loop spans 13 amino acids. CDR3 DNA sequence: TGTGCCAGCAGTTTGGGCAGGGAGTACGAGCAGTACTTC. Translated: CASSLGREYEQYF. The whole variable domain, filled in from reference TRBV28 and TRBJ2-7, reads DVKVTQSSRYLVKRTGEKVFLECVQDMDHENMFWYRQDPGLGLRLIYFSYDVKMKEKGDIPEGYSVSREKKERFSLILESASTNQTSMYLCASSLGREYEQYFGPGTRLTVT.

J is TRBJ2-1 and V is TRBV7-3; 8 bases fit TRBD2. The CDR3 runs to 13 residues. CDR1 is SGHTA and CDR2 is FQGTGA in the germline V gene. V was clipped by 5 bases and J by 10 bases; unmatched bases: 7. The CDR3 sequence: CASSPPGGGEQFF. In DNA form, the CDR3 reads TGTGCCAGCAGCCCTCCCGGCGGGGGGGAGCAGTTCTTC.

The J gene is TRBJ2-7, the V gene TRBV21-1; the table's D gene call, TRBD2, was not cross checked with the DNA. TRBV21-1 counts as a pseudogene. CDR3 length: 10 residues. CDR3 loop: CATPGPEQYF. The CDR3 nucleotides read TGTGCCACCCCAGGGCCCGAGCAGTACTTC.

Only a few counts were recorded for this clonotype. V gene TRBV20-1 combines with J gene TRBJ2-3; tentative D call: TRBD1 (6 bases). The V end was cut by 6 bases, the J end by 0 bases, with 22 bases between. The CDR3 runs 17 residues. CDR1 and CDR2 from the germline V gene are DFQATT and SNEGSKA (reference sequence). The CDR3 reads CSALPVGGHFSTDTQYF. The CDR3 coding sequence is TGCAGTGCGCTCCCTGTTGGGGGCCATTTTAGCACAGATACGCAGTATTTT.

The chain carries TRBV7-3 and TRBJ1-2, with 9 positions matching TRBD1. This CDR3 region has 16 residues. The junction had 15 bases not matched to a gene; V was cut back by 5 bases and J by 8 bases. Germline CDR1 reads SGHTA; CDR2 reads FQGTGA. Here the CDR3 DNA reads TGTGCCAGCAGCCGATGGGGGGGTGGACAGGGGAGCGGCTACACCTTC. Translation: CASSRWGGGQGSGYTF. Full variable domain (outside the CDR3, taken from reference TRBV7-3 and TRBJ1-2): GAGVSQTPSNKVTEKGKYVELRCDPISGHTALYWYRQSLGQGPEFLIYFQGTGAADDSGLPNDRFFAVRPEGSVSTLKIQRTERGDSAVYLCASSRWGGGQGSGYTFGSGTRLTVV.

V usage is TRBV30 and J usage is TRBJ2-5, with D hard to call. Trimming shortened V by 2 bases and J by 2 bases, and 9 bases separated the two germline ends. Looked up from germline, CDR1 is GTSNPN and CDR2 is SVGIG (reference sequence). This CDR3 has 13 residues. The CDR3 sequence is CAWSRWQQETQYF. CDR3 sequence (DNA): TGTGCCTGGAGTCGGTGGCAGCAAGAGACCCAGTACTTC. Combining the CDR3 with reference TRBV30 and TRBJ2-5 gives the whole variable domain SQTIHQWPATLVQPVGSPLSLECTVEGTSNPNLYWYRQAAGRGLQLLFYSVGIGQISSEVPQNLSASRPQDRQFILSSKKLLLSDSGFYLCAWSRWQQETQYFGPGTRLLVL.

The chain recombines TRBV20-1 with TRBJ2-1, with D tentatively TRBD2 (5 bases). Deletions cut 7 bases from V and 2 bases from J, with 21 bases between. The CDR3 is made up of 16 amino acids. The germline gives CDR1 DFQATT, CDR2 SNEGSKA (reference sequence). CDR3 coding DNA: TGCAGTGTAATATCCGCGACAAGCGGCGCCTACAATGAGCAGTTCTTC. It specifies CSVISATSGAYNEQFF.

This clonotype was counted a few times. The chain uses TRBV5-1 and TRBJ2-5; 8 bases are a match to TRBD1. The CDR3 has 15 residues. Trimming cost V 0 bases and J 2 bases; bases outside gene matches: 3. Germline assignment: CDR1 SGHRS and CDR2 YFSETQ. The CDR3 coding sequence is TGCGCCAGCAGCTTGGCCCACAGGGGGCAAGAGACCCAGTACTTC. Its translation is CASSLAHRGQETQYF.

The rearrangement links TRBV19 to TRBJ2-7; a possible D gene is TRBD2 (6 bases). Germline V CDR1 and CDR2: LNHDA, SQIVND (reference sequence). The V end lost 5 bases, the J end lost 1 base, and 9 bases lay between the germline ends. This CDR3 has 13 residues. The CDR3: CASSFSGSYEQYF. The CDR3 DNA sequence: TGTGCCAGTAGTTTTAGCGGATCCTACGAGCAGTACTTC.

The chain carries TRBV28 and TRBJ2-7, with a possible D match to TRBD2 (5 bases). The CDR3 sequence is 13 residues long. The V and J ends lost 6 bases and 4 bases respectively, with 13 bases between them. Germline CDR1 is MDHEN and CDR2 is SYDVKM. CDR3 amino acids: CASSRRVGYEQYF. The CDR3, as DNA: TGTGCCAGCAGCCGGCGGGTCGGGTACGAGCAGTACTTC.

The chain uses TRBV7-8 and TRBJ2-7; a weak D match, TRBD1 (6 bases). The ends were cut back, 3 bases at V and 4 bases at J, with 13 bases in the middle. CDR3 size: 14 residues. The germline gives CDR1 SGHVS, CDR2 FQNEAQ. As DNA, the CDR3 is TGTGCCAGCAGCTTGGACAGCCCGGGGTACGAGCAGTACTTC. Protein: CASSLDSPGYEQYF.

CDR3 protein: CASGGGSGELFF. The CDR3 nucleotides read TGTGCCAGCGGGGGTGGCTCCGGGGAGCTGTTTTTT. This rearrangement joins TRBV11-2 to TRBJ2-2; D could derive from TRBD1 or TRBD2 (5 bases each). The germline V gene encodes CDR1 SGHAT and CDR2 FQNNGV. This CDR3 has 12 amino acids. Trimming took off 8 bases at V and 6 bases at J, with 10 bases between the two ends.

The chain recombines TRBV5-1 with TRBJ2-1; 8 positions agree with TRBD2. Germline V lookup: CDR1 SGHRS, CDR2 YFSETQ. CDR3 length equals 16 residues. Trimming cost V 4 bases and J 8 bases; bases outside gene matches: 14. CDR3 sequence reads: CASSRGSAGGGDEQFF. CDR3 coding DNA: TGCGCCAGCAGCCGTGGGTCGGCGGGAGGAGGAGATGAGCAGTTCTTC.

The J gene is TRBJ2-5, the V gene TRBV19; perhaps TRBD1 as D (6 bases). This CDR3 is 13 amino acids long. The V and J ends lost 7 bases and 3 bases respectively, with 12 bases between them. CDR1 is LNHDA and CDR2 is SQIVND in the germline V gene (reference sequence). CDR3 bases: TGTGCCAGTAAAGGCAGGGGAGAAGAGACCCAGTACTTC. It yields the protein CASKGRGEETQYF.

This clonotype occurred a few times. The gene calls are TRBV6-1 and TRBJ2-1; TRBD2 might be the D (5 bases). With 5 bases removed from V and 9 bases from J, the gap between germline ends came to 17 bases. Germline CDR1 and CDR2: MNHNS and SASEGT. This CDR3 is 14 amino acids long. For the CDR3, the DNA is TGTGCCAGCAGTCGGGGTCCGGATTGGGGTGAGCAGTTCTTC. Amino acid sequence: CASSRGPDWGEQFF.

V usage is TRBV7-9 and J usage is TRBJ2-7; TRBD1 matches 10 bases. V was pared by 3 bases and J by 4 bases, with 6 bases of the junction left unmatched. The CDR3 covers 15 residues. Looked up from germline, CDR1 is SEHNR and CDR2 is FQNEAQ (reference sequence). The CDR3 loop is CASSLAGQGRYEQYF. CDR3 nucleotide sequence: TGTGCCAGCAGCTTGGCGGGACAGGGGAGGTACGAGCAGTACTTC.

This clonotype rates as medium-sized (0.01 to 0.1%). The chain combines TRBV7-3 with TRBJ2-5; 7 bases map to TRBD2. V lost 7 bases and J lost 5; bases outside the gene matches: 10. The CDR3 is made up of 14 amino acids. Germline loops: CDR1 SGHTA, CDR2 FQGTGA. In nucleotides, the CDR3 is TGTGCCAGCACCTCAAGCGGGGTTCGGGAGACCCAGTACTTC. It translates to CASTSSGVRETQYF.